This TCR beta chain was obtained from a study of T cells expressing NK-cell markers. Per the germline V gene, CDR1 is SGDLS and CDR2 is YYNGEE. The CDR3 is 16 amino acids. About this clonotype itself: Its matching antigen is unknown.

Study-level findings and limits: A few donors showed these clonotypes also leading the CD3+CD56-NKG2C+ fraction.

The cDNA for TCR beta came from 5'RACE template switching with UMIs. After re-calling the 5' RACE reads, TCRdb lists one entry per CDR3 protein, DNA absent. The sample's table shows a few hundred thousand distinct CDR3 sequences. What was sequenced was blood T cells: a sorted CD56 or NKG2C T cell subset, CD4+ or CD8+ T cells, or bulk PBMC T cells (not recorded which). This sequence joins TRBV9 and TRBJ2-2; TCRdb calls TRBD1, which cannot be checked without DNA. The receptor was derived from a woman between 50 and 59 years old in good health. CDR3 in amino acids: CASSALGGRLTGELFF.